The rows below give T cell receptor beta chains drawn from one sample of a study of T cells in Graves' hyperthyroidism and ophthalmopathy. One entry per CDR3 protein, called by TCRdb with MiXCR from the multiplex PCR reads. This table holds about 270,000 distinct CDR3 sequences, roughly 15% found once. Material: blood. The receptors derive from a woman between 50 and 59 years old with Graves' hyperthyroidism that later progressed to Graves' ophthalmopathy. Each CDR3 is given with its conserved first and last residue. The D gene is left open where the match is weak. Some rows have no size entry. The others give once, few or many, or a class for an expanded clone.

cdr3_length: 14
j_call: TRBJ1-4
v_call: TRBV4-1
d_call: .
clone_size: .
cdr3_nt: TGCGCCAGCAGCCAAGTAGGGAGTAGTGAAAAACTGTTTTTT
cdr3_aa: CASSQVGSSEKLFF

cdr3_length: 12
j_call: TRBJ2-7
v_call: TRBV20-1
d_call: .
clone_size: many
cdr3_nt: TGCAGTGCCAGAAGGACAGTCAACGAGCAGTACTTC
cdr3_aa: CSARRTVNEQYF

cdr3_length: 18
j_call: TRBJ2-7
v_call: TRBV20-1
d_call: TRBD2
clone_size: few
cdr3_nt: TGCAGTATATTCGGGGAGTATCTAGCGGGAGGAATCTCCTACGAGCAGTACTTC
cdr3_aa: CSIFGEYLAGGISYEQYF

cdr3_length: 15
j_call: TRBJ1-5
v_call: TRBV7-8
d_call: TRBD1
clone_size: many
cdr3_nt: TGTGCCAGCAGGCAGGGGGATCGGGACAATCAGCCCCAGCATTTT
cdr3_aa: CASRQGDRDNQPQHF

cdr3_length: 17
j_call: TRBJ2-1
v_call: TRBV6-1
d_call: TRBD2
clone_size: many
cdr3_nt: TGTGCCAGCAGTGGTGGAATTGGGGCTAGCGGGAGGGCCAGGCAGTTCTTC
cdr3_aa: CASSGGIGASGRARQFF

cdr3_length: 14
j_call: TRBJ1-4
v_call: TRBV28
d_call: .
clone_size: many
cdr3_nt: TGTGCCAGCATCCTACAGGGTCGAGGTGAAAAACTGTTTTTT
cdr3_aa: CASILQGRGEKLFF

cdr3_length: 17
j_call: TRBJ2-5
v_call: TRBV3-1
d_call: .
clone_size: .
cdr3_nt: TGTGCCAGCAGCCAAGTCCTTCCAGCGGGCACCCAAGAGACCCAGTACTTC
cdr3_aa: CASSQVLPAGTQETQYF

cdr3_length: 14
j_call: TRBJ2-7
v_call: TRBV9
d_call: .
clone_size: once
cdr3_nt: TGTGCCAGCAGCCCACGACAGGTCTCCTACGAGCAGTACTTC
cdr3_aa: CASSPRQVSYEQYF

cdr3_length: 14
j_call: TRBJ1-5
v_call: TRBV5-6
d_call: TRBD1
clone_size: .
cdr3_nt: TGTGCCAGCAGACTCAGGGGGAGCAATCAGCCCCAGCATTTT
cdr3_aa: CASRLRGSNQPQHF

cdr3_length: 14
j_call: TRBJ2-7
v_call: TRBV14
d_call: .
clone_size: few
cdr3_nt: TGTGCCAGCAGCCAAAAGGCTGACTCCTACGAGCAGTACTTC
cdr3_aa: CASSQKADSYEQYF

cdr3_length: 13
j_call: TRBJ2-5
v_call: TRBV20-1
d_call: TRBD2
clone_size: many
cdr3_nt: TGCAGTGCCCCCAAAGGGGAGGGAGAGACCCAGTACTTC
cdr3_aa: CSAPKGEGETQYF

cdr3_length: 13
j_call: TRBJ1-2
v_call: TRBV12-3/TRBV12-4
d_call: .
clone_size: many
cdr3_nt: TGTGCCAGCAGTCCAGCCGCTAACTATGGCTACACCTTC
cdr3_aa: CASSPAANYGYTF

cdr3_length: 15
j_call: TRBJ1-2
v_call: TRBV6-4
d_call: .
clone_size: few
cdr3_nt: TGTGCCAGCACCCCCTCGACAGGTGGTATGGGTGGCTACACCTTC
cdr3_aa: CASTPSTGGMGGYTF

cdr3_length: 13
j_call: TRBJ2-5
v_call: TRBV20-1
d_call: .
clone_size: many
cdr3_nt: TGCAGTGCTAGTCCGGGACTCGAAGAGACCCAGTACTTC
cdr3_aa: CSASPGLEETQYF

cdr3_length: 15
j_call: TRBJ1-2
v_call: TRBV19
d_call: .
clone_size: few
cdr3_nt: TGTGCCAGTAGTATAGCAGGGGTTGCTAACTATGGCTACACCTTC
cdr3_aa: CASSIAGVANYGYTF

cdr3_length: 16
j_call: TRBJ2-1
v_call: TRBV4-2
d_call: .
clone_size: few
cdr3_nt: TGTGCCAGCAGCCAAGAACGGCACCTCCCTTACAATGAGCAGTTCTTC
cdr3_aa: CASSQERHLPYNEQFF

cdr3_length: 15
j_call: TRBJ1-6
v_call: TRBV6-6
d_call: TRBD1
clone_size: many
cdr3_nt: TGTGCCAGCAGTTACTCGGGACAGGAACATTCACCCCTCCACTTT
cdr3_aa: CASSYSGQEHSPLHF

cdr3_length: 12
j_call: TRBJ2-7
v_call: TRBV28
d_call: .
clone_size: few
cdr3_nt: TGTGCCAGCAGCTCGGGTATCGGGGAGCAGTACTTC
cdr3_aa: CASSSGIGEQYF

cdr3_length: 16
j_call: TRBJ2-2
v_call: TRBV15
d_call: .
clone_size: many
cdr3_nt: TGTGCCACCAGCAAACTCTTGTTCGCGAACACCGGGGAGCTGTTTTTT
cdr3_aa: CATSKLLFANTGELFF

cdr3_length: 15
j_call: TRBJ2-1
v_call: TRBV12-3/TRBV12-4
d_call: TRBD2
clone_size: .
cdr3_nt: TGTGCCAGCAGCCCGTCGGGACTAGCGTGGAATGAGCAGTTCTTC
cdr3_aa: CASSPSGLAWNEQFF

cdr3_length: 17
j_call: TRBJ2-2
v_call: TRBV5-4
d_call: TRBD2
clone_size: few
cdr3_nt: TGTGCCAGCAGCTTGGCCGGACTAGCGGGAGTAGCCGGGGAGCTGTTTTTT
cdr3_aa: CASSLAGLAGVAGELFF

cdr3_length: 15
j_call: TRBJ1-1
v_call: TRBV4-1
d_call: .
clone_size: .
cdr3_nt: TGCGCCAGCAGCCAAGGACAGAACCAAAACACTGAAGCTTTCTTT
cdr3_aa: CASSQGQNQNTEAFF

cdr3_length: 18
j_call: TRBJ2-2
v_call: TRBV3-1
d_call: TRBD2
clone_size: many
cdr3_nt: TGTGCCAGCAGCCAAGAGTCGCTAGCGGGAGGGTACACCGGGGAGCTGTTTTTT
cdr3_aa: CASSQESLAGGYTGELFF

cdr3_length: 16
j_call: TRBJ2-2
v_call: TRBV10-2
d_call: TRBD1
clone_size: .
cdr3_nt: TGCGCCAGCAAGACAGGGAGACAGCAAGACACCGGGGAGCTGTTTTTT
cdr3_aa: CASKTGRQQDTGELFF

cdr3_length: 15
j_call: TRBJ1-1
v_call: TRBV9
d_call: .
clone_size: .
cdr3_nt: TGTGCCAGCAGCGCAGGCGGGTCAAAGAAAGCAGAAGCTTTCTTT
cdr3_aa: CASSAGGSKKAEAFF

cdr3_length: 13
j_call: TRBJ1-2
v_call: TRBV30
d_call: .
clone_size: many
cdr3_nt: TGTGCCTGGACGGGCAGTCCTAACTATGGCTACACCTTC
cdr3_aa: CAWTGSPNYGYTF

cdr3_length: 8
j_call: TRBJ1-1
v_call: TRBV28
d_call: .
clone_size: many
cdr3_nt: TGTGCCTCAGGTGAAGCTTTCTTT
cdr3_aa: CASGEAFF

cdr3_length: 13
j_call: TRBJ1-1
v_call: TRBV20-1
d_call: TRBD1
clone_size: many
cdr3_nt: TGCAGTGTTAAGGGGACAGGGTGGACTGAAGCTTTCTTT
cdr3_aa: CSVKGTGWTEAFF

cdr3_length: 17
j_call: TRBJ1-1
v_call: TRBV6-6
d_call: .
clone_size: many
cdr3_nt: TGTGCCAGCAGTTACAGGGTCGGTGCCTCGATGAACACTGAAGCTTTCTTT
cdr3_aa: CASSYRVGASMNTEAFF

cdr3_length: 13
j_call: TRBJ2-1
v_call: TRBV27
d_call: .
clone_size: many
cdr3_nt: TGTGCCAGCATTGCGTCAGCGGACAATGAGCAGTTCTTC
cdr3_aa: CASIASADNEQFF

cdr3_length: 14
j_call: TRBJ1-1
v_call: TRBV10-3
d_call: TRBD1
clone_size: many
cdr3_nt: TGTGCCATCAGGGGACAGGGACGTGGCACTGAAGCTTTCTTT
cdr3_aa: CAIRGQGRGTEAFF

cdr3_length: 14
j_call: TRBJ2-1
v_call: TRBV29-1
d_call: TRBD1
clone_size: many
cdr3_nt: TGCAGCTCCGGGAGAGGGACAGGTCGGAATGAGCAGTTCTTC
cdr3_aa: CSSGRGTGRNEQFF

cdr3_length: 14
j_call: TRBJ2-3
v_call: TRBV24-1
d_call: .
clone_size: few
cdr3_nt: TGTGCCATCAAAGGGGCAGGGGGCACAGATACGCAGTATTTT
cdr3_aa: CAIKGAGGTDTQYF

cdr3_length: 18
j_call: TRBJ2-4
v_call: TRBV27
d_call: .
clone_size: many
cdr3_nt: TGTGCCAGCAGTCCCACACCTCTACTCCGCTTAGCCAAAAACATTCAGTACTTC
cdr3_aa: CASSPTPLLRLAKNIQYF

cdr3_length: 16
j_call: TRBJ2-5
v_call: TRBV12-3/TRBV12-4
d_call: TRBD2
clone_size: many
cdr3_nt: TGTGCCAGCAGTTTTGCCTTAGCGGGGGTACAAGAGACCCAGTACTTC
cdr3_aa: CASSFALAGVQETQYF

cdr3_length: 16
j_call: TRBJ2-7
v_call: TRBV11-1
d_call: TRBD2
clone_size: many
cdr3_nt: TGTGCCAGCAGCCCCACCCGGGAGCGGGAGATTTACGAGCAGTACTTC
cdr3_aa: CASSPTREREIYEQYF

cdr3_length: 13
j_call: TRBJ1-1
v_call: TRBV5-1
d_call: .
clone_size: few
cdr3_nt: TGCGCCAGCAGCTTAGACAGCCTCGGTGAAGCTTTCTTT
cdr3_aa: CASSLDSLGEAFF

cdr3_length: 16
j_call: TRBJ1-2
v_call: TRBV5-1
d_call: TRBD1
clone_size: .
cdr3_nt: TGCGCCAGCAGCTGGGCGTCCGGGACAGGGGACTATGGCTACACCTTC
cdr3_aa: CASSWASGTGDYGYTF

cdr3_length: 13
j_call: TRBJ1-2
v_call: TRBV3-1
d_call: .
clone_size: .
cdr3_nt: TGTGCCAGCAGCCAAGAAGCGACAAGGGGCTACACCTTC
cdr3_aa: CASSQEATRGYTF

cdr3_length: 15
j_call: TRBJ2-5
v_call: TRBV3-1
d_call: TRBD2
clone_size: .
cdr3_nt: TGTGCCAGCAGCCAAAGACTAGCGGGACCGGGGACCCAGTACTTC
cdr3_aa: CASSQRLAGPGTQYF

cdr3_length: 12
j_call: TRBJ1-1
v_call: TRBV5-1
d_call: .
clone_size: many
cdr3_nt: TGTGCCAGCAGCTTAGAAGGCACTGAAGCTTTCTTT
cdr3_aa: CASSLEGTEAFF

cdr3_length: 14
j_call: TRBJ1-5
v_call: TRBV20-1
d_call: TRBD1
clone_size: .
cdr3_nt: TGCAGTGCCTCTTCCGGGACAGGGAATCAGCCCCAGCATTTT
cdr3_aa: CSASSGTGNQPQHF

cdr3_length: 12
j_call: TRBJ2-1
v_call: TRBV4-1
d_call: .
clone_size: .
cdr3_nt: TGCGCCAGCAGCCCCCCACCGGGCTCGATACTCTTC
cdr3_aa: CASSPPPGSILF